This T cell receptor beta chain was obtained from a study of blood T cells in healthy people across ages. The authors ran a second PCR of 7 to 11 cycles using a sample-barcoded 5' primer and a J-beta primer mix. TCRdb ran MiXCR on the 5' RACE reads and lists one entry per CDR3 protein. This table holds hundreds of thousands of distinct CDR3 sequences, 58% found once. This CDR3 has 16 amino acids. Germline V gene data show CDR1 as SGHRS and CDR2 as YFSETQ. V dropped 4 bases and J dropped 5; count of bases not matched to a gene: 11. This clonotype was seen a single time. What it recognizes is unknown. Study-wide findings and caveats: Greater diversity and more naive CD4+ cells were seen in long-lived donors than in aged donors. A conclusive naive versus antigen-experienced comparison was prevented by the unsorted PBMCs.

Extraction yielded at least 6 micrograms of total RNA per sample. This receptor was identified in a man aged 25 to 40 in good health. Sequencing used blood. This sequence joins TRBV5-1 and TRBJ1-4; 7 bases line up with TRBD1. CDR3 in DNA: TGCGCCAGCAGCCAATCCGACAGGGCTCGGAATGAAAAACTGTTTTTT. This codes for CASSQSDRARNEKLFF.